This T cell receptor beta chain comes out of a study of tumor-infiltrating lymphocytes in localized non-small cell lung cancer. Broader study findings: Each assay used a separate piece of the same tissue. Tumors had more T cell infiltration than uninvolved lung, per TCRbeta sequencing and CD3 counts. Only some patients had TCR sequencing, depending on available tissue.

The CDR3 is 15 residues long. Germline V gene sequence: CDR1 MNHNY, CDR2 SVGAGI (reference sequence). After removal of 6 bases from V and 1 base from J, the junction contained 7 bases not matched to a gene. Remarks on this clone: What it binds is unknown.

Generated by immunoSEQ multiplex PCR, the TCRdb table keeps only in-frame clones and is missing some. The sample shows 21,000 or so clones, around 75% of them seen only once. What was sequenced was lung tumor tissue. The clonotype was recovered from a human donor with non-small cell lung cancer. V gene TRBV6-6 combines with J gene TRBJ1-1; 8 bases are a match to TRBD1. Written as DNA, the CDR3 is TGTGCCAGCAGACGAGACAGGGGACCGAACACTGAAGCTTTCTTT. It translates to CASRRDRGPNTEAFF.